This is a list of T cell receptor beta chains from one sample in a study of CXCR3-negative and CXCR3-positive naive CD8 T cells. TCRdb re-called the 5' RACE reads and gives one entry per CDR3 protein, without DNA. The sample's table shows tens of thousands of distinct CDR3 sequences. Sequenced sample: memory CD8+ T cells from blood. The receptors originated from a human donor in good health. Some clones in this sample may be carry-over from other donors' samples. The CDR3 runs from the conserved cysteine through the conserved F or W. The order of the fields is J gene, V gene, clone size, CDR3 protein. Expanded clones get a size class; other rows say once, few or many, or leave the size out.

TRBJ2-1 | TRBV7-9 | . | CASSPRTDRSSYNEQFF
TRBJ2-1 | TRBV19 | . | CASSIAAEAYNEQFF
TRBJ2-7 | TRBV6-4 | . | CASSQGLSSYEQYF
TRBJ2-5 | TRBV27 | . | CASSLRAGEETQYF
TRBJ2-7 | TRBV11-2 | . | CASRPFAAGGSYEQYF
TRBJ2-1 | TRBV29-1 | . | CSVMGPRDRGGGEQFF
TRBJ2-7 | TRBV12-3/TRBV12-4 | . | CASSLTSYYEQYF
TRBJ2-7 | TRBV3-1 | . | CASSQEGPHAAYEQYF
TRBJ1-1 | TRBV20-1 | . | CSAPHENTEAFF
TRBJ2-5 | TRBV28 | . | CASSLTGGGIRETQYF
TRBJ2-2 | TRBV12-3/TRBV12-4 | . | CASSGLHPSTGELFF
TRBJ2-3 | TRBV7-9 | . | CASSLLTVRTTDTQYF
TRBJ2-7 | TRBV12-3/TRBV12-4 | . | CASSLGLVLGRGPSYEQYF
TRBJ1-1 | TRBV10-3 | . | CAISESYGGYTEAFF
TRBJ2-5 | TRBV11-2 | . | CASSLASAHPGTQYF
TRBJ1-4 | TRBV12-3/TRBV12-4 | . | CASSSPGYRGEKLFF
TRBJ2-2 | TRBV15 | . | CATSKIEGLNTGELFF
TRBJ1-5 | TRBV6-2/TRBV6-3 | . | CASSYREWNQPQHF
TRBJ2-7 | TRBV7-2 | . | CASSFGLLNEQYF
TRBJ2-7 | TRBV4-3 | . | CASSQERGDSSYEQYF
TRBJ1-2 | TRBV29-1 | . | CSVELSGQGVIDGYTF
TRBJ2-2 | TRBV7-9 | . | CASTLSGETNTGELFF
TRBJ2-1 | TRBV13 | . | CATSYVWTSGSSSYNEQFF
TRBJ1-2 | TRBV29-1 | . | CSSRGEDGYTF
TRBJ2-7 | TRBV6-2/TRBV6-3 | . | CASTWGGIEQYF
TRBJ2-7 | TRBV10-1 | . | CASRPQRGKEGSYEQYF
TRBJ2-5 | TRBV14 | . | CASSQAGTGVWKTQYF
TRBJ2-1 | TRBV7-2 | . | CASSPLGSTSGYYNEQFF
TRBJ2-7 | TRBV27 | . | CASSSGYEQYF
TRBJ2-1 | TRBV5-1 | . | CASSFDRDEQFF
TRBJ2-7 | TRBV29-1 | . | CSVDRNYEQYF
TRBJ2-1 | TRBV20-1 | . | CSAPGLGVYNEQFF
TRBJ2-1 | TRBV23-1 | . | CASSQSLLAVNNEQFF
TRBJ2-7 | TRBV29-1 | large | CSVWTSGTTSYEQYF
TRBJ2-7 | TRBV7-9 | . | CASSLAESEFEQYF
TRBJ2-3 | TRBV7-3 | . | CASSLTGLDTDTQYF
TRBJ2-4 | TRBV14 | . | CASSQATGLAKNIQYF
TRBJ2-5 | TRBV11-2 | . | CASSLDRDPVYQETQYF
TRBJ2-6 | TRBV15 | . | CATSKAISGANVLTF
TRBJ1-2 | TRBV6-4 | . | CASSDSGGQGSGYTF
TRBJ2-7 | TRBV4-2 | . | CASSQEGGDSSYEQYF
TRBJ2-5 | TRBV7-9 | . | CASSLSTPQETQYF
TRBJ2-1 | TRBV20-1 | . | CSPQFVGAGEQFF
TRBJ2-7 | TRBV20-1 | . | CSARDPRTSGSYEQYF